What follows are 27 T cell receptor beta chains derived from one specimen sequenced in a study of shared clonotypes between healthy human individuals. TCRdb keeps only in-frame clones here, not all; method: immunoSEQ multiplex PCR. The sample consists of approximately 530,000 clones, 90% to 96% of them appearing once. The sequencing sample was made of naive CD4+ T cells sorted from blood. Noted subset: CD45RA+ positively selected. The receptors were sampled from a woman aged 25-40 years in good health.

The count of this clone is one. V and J are TRBV18 and TRBJ2-2; no definite D call. Trimming removed 3 bases from V and 3 bases from J, with 11 bases in between. Germline assignment: CDR1 KGHSH and CDR2 LQKENI. The CDR3 is 15 residues long. The CDR3: CASSPGATDTGELFF. The CDR3 coding sequence is TGTGCCAGCTCACCTGGAGCGACGGACACCGGGGAGCTGTTTTTT. Supplemented by reference TRBV18 and TRBJ2-2, the full variable domain reads NAGVMQNPRHLVRRRGQEARLRCSPMKGHSHVYWYRQLPEEGLKFMVYLQKENIIDESGMPKERFSAEFPKEGPSILRIQQVVRGDSAAYFCASSPGATDTGELFFGEGSRLTVL.

The CDR3 loop reads CASSSTSGNDEQFF. The CDR3, as DNA: TGTGCCAGCAGTTCGACTAGCGGGAATGATGAGCAGTTCTTC. The chain couples TRBV27 to TRBJ2-1, with TRBD2 matching over 11 bases. CDR3 length: 14 residues. V shed 4 bases and J 8 bases; nucleotides not matched to a gene: 4. Looked up from germline, CDR1 is MNHEY and CDR2 is SMNVEV (reference sequence).

The V and J genes are TRBV18 and TRBJ2-1, with 7 bases lining up with TRBD1. The germline gives CDR1 KGHSH, CDR2 LQKENI. This CDR3 region has 16 residues. The J segment lost 3 bases and the V segment lost 2 bases, leaving 7 bases of the junction unmatched. This CDR3 reads CASSPLGQGDYNEQFF. CDR3 DNA sequence: TGTGCCAGCTCACCATTAGGGCAGGGGGACTACAATGAGCAGTTCTTC. The variable domain in full, with the rest retrieved from reference TRBV18 and TRBJ2-1, is NAGVMQNPRHLVRRRGQEARLRCSPMKGHSHVYWYRQLPEEGLKFMVYLQKENIIDESGMPKERFSAEFPKEGPSILRIQQVVRGDSAAYFCASSPLGQGDYNEQFFGPGTRLTVL.

The rearrangement joins TRBV28 to TRBJ1-5; D possibly corresponds to TRBD1 (6 bases). Trimming shortened V by 5 bases and J by 0 bases, and 20 bases separated the two germline ends. This CDR3 is 18 amino acids long. Germline CDR1 MDHEN, CDR2 SYDVKM. The CDR3 protein is CASSLPSGRGFSNQPQHF. CDR3 DNA: TGTGCCAGCAGTCTGCCCTCCGGAAGGGGGTTTAGCAATCAGCCCCAGCATTTT.

The genes are TRBV4-2 and TRBJ1-2; 11 bases map to TRBD1. Germline V gene sequence: CDR1 LGHNA, CDR2 YNFKEQ. Trimming at V came to 2 bases and at J to 4 bases, leaving 3 bases not matched to a gene. The CDR3 is 15 amino acids. CDR3 amino acids: CASSQTGTGGYGYTF. The CDR3 nucleotides are TGTGCCAGCAGCCAAACCGGGACAGGGGGCTATGGCTACACCTTC.

This chain links TRBV6-1 with TRBJ1-1; D not certain. The V gene lost 2 bases and the J gene lost 5 bases, with 9 bases spanning the gap. The CDR3 runs to 13 residues. Looked up from germline, CDR1 is MNHNS and CDR2 is SASEGT. The CDR3, as DNA: TGTGCCAGCAGTGAAATAAGCGGGACTGAAGCTTTCTTT. It codes for CASSEISGTEAFF.

The J gene is TRBJ2-7, the V gene TRBV19; D is unresolved. The CDR3 is 15 residues long. Trimming removed 0 bases at V and 0 bases at J, with 9 bases between. Per the germline V gene, CDR1 is LNHDA and CDR2 is SQIVND (reference sequence). CDR3 loop: CASSIDGVSSYEQYF. CDR3 coding DNA: TGTGCCAGTAGTATAGATGGTGTGAGCTCCTACGAGCAGTACTTC.

The chain recombines TRBV4-2 with TRBJ1-5; D is perhaps TRBD1 (5 bases). The germline CDR1 and CDR2 sequences are LGHNA and YNFKEQ. Trimming stripped 1 base from V and 2 bases from J, with 6 bases between. The CDR3 covers 14 residues. The CDR3 protein is CASSQVGGNQPQHF. CDR3 nucleotides: TGTGCCAGCAGCCAAGTAGGGGGCAATCAGCCCCAGCATTTT.

The genes are TRBV28 and TRBJ1-5, with TRBD1 matching 7 bases. The CDR3 is 16 amino acids. Germline V CDR1 and CDR2: MDHEN, SYDVKM. The J segment lost 0 bases and the V segment lost 5 bases, leaving 7 bases of the junction unmatched. CDR3 region: CASSTGQRYSNQPQHF. In DNA, the CDR3 is TGTGCCAGCAGTACGGGACAGCGCTATAGCAATCAGCCCCAGCATTTT. Based on the CDR3 plus reference TRBV28 and TRBJ1-5, the full variable domain is DVKVTQSSRYLVKRTGEKVFLECVQDMDHENMFWYRQDPGLGLRLIYFSYDVKMKEKGDIPEGYSVSREKKERFSLILESASTNQTSMYLCASSTGQRYSNQPQHFGDGTRLSIL.

As to this clone: The sample holds other DNA sequences that translate to the same CDR3. This chain connects TRBV2 to TRBJ2-7; unclear D gene. Per germline, CDR1 SNHLY and CDR2 FYNNEI. Deletions cut 5 bases from V and 0 bases from J, with 5 bases between. This CDR3 spans 12 amino acids. The CDR3: CASSRSSYEQYF. As DNA, the CDR3 is TGTGCCAGCAGTAGAAGCTCCTACGAGCAGTACTTC.

The chain couples TRBV2 to TRBJ2-2, with 9 bases fitting TRBD2. The V gene end was trimmed by 7 bases and the J gene end by 7 bases; junction bases not matched to a gene: 7. Germline V lookup: CDR1 SNHLY, CDR2 FYNNEI. This CDR3 region has 14 residues. Here the CDR3 reads CASTASGIGGELFF. The CDR3 DNA reads TGTGCCAGCACTGCTAGCGGGATTGGCGGGGAGCTGTTTTTT.

The chain links TRBV10-2 to TRBJ2-7; a weak D match, TRBD2 (5 bases). The CDR3 spans 14 residues. CDR1 and CDR2 from the germline V gene are WSHSY and SAAADI. The V gene lost 2 bases and the J gene lost 2 bases, with 10 bases spanning the gap. The chain's CDR3 is CASSEPGRTYEQYF. Here the CDR3 DNA reads TGCGCCAGCAGTGAGCCGGGAAGGACCTACGAGCAGTACTTC.

The chain is built from TRBV27 and TRBJ2-3; D is ambiguous. V gave up 2 bases and J gave up 9 bases, with 9 bases separating them. The CDR3 runs 12 residues. Per the germline V gene, CDR1 is MNHEY and CDR2 is SMNVEV (reference sequence). In nucleotides, the CDR3 is TGTGCCAGCAGTTTAACTGGCGGCACGCAGTATTTT. Encoded protein: CASSLTGGTQYF.

The chain couples TRBV7-9 to TRBJ2-5; no clear D. The length of the CDR3 is 11 residues. Germline values: CDR1 SEHNR, CDR2 FQNEAQ (reference sequence). V lost 6 bases and J 7 bases, leaving 9 bases between the germline ends. The CDR3 loop is CASSESATQYF. The DNA of the CDR3 is TGTGCCAGCAGTGAGAGTGCGACCCAGTACTTC.

The CDR3 here is CASSIGQGREAFF. CDR3 nucleotides: TGTGCCAGTAGCATCGGACAGGGGAGAGAAGCTTTCTTT. The V call is TRBV19, the J call TRBJ1-1; TRBD1 aligns across 9 bases. Looked up from germline, CDR1 is LNHDA and CDR2 is SQIVND (reference sequence). Trimming took 6 bases from V and 8 from J; bases not matched to a gene: 7. This CDR3 comprises 13 residues.

This clone was seen just once. The CDR3 sequence: CASGGRLTYGYTF. The CDR3 nucleotides are TGTGCCAGCGGGGGGCGGTTAACCTATGGCTACACCTTC. The rearrangement joins TRBV19 to TRBJ1-2, with D possibly TRBD1 on 6 matching bases. V gave up 9 bases and J gave up 4 bases, with 15 bases separating them. CDR3 length: 13 residues. CDR1 is LNHDA and CDR2 is SQIVND in the germline V gene (reference sequence).

CDR3 DNA sequence: TGTGCCAGCAGTGAATATGAGGACGCGGGAGGGATCTACAATGAGCAGTTCTTC. Translated, it gives CASSEYEDAGGIYNEQFF. V and J are TRBV6-1 and TRBJ2-1; 9 nucleotides line up with TRBD2. This CDR3 spans 18 amino acids. The V gene end was trimmed by 2 bases and the J gene end by 3 bases; junction bases not matched to a gene: 11. CDR1 and CDR2 (germline): MNHNS, SASEGT.

Points on this clone: Within the sample, other DNA sequences also encode this same CDR3. The chain uses TRBV18 and TRBJ1-1; unclear D gene. The germline V gene encodes CDR1 KGHSH and CDR2 LQKENI. This CDR3 has 11 residues. The V end lost 6 bases, the J end lost 4 bases, and 6 bases lay between the germline ends. CDR3: CASSPGTEAFF. DNA for the CDR3: TGTGCCAGCTCCCCCGGCACTGAAGCTTTCTTT.

The rearrangement links TRBV10-3 to TRBJ2-6; 10 nucleotides line up with TRBD1. The J segment lost 0 bases and the V segment lost 5 bases, leaving 4 bases of the junction unmatched. This CDR3 has 17 residues. The germline V gene encodes CDR1 ENHRY and CDR2 SYGVKD. Here the CDR3 DNA reads TGTGCCATCAGTCTGACAGGGGGCACCTCTGGGGCCAACGTCCTGACTTTC. The encoded protein is CAISLTGGTSGANVLTF.

The V call is TRBV19, the J call TRBJ2-5; 9 nucleotides match TRBD1. The CDR3 spans 16 residues. Germline trimming cut 4 bases from V and 2 bases from J; bases unmatched to any gene: 8. Germline assignment: CDR1 LNHDA and CDR2 SQIVND (reference sequence). Here the CDR3 reads CASSTYRGRWQETQYF. The CDR3 region has the DNA TGTGCCAGTAGTACCTACAGGGGGCGGTGGCAAGAGACCCAGTACTTC.

The genes are TRBV29-1 and TRBJ1-2; 10 nucleotides line up with TRBD1. The germline CDR1 and CDR2 sequences are SQVTM and ANQGSEA. The CDR3 extends over 17 amino acids. V shed 6 bases and J 1 base; nucleotides not matched to a gene: 14. CDR3 in amino acids: CSVAGTGDKPFNYGYTF. CDR3 bases: TGCAGCGTAGCCGGGACAGGGGACAAACCTTTTAACTATGGCTACACCTTC.

The genes are TRBV28 and TRBJ1-5; TRBD1 matches 7 bases. The ends lost 2 bases at V and 5 bases at J; junction bases unmatched: 9. The CDR3 covers 16 residues. Per the germline V gene, CDR1 is MDHEN and CDR2 is SYDVKM. The CDR3 is CASSLPRGEGYQPQHF. DNA for the CDR3: TGTGCCAGCAGTTTACCCAGGGGGGAAGGATATCAGCCCCAGCATTTT.

The V and J genes are TRBV11-2 and TRBJ2-5; weak D call: TRBD1 (5 bases). Germline assignment: CDR1 SGHAT and CDR2 FQNNGV. The ends were cut back, 5 bases at V and 4 bases at J, with 11 bases in the middle. The CDR3 totals 13 residues. CDR3 sequence reads: CASSGQGGETQYF. CDR3 DNA: TGTGCCAGCAGCGGCCAGGGTGGAGAGACCCAGTACTTC.

This rearrangement joins TRBV19 to TRBJ2-7; D is uncertain. V was pared by 5 bases and J by 6 bases, with 14 bases between. This CDR3 has 13 amino acids. Germline lookup yields CDR1 LNHDA and CDR2 SQIVND (reference sequence). The CDR3 protein is CASSGTAWSEQYF. CDR3 nucleotides: TGTGCCAGTAGTGGTACGGCTTGGAGCGAGCAGTACTTC.

The V call is TRBV6-5, the J call TRBJ2-7, with D tentatively TRBD1 (6 bases). CDR1 and CDR2 from the germline V gene are MNHEY and SVGAGI. CDR3 length: 14 amino acids. With 5 bases removed from V and 3 bases from J, the gap between germline ends came to 14 bases. CDR3: CASSGGHPDYEQYF. The CDR3 DNA reads TGTGCCAGCAGTGGGGGACACCCGGACTACGAGCAGTACTTC.

The gene calls are TRBV7-8 and TRBJ2-7; 9 bases fit TRBD1. This CDR3 has 15 amino acids. V lost 5 bases, J lost 2 bases, and 7 bases stayed unmatched. From germline, CDR1 is SGHVS and CDR2 FQNEAQ. The CDR3 spells CASSNPGTGPYEQYF. DNA of the CDR3: TGTGCCAGCAGCAACCCCGGGACAGGGCCCTACGAGCAGTACTTC. The full variable domain, in which reference TRBV7-8 and TRBJ2-7 provide the parts outside the CDR3, is GAGVSQSPRYKVAKRGQDVALRCDPISGHVSLFWYQQALGQGPEFLTYFQNEAQLDKSGLPSDRFFAERPEGSVSTLKIQRTQQEDSAVYLCASSNPGTGPYEQYFGPGTRLTVT.

The CDR3 spells CASSLEGGLGYGYTF. The CDR3 DNA is TGTGCCAGCAGCTTAGAAGGAGGGCTCGGCTATGGCTACACCTTC. The chain combines TRBV7-9 with TRBJ1-2; D call uncertain. Germline V lookup: CDR1 SEHNR, CDR2 FQNEAQ (reference sequence). This CDR3 region has 15 residues. Trimming shortened V by 1 base and J by 4 bases, and 13 bases separated the two germline ends.